This note documents a single T cell receptor (beta chain) sequence. Its specificity is not known. This record comes from a study of cytomegalovirus exposure and HLA in healthy donors. With 60 Vbeta and 13 Jbeta primers, the PCR was carried out. This table comes from immunoSEQ multiplex PCR, and its TCRdb copy is limited to in-frame clones, with some not included. This sample has roughly 100,000 clones; roughly three fifths occur once, and the top ten carry around 4%. Whole-study findings and limits: Association with HLA alleles at 0.05 false discovery rate was found for 16,951 TCR beta sequences in a later analysis. A later analysis linked a missense DCLRE1C variant to TCR beta V- and J-gene trimming. Sequencing likely caused a cluster of highly shared sequence variants. Within an earlier analysis, most TCR beta V segments proved productive either about 90% or about 30% of the time.

Trimming shortened V by 5 bases and J by 3 bases, and 22 bases separated the two germline ends. In germline, CDR1 is SEHNR, CDR2 FQNEAQ (reference sequence). This CDR3 spans 17 amino acids. The V gene is TRBV7-9, the J gene TRBJ1-1; D might be TRBD1 (6 bases). This clonotype was obtained from a man aged 25 to 40 in good health and CMV-seropositive. Sequencing input: PBMCs. This CDR3 is CASSLMAGGAKDTEAFF. The DNA of the CDR3 is TGTGCCAGCAGCCTCATGGCGGGGGGCGCGAAAGACACTGAAGCTTTCTTT.